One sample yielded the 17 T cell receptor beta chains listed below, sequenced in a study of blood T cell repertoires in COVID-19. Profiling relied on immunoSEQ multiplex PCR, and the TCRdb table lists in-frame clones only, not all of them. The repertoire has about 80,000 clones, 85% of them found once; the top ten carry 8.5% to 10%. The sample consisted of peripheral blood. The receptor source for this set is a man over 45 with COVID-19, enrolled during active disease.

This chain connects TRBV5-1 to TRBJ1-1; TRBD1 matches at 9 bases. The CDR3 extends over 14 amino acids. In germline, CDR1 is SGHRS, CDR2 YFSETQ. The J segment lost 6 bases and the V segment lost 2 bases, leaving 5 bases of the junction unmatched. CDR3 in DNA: TGCGCCAGCAGCTTCGGACAGGGGTCCGCTGAAGCTTTCTTT. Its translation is CASSFGQGSAEAFF.

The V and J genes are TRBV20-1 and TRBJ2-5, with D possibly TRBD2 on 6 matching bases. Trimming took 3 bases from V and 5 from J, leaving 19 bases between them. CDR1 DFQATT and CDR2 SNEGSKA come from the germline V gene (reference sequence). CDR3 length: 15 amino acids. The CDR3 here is CSASPGGYERETQYF. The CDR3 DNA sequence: TGCAGTGCTAGTCCAGGAGGGTACGAACGTGAGACCCAGTACTTC.

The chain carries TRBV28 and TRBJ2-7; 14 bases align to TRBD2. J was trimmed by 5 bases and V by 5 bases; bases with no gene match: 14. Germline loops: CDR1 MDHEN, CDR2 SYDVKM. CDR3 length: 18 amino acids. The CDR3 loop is CASSPLKGLAGESDEQYF. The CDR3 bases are TGTGCCAGCAGTCCCCTCAAGGGACTAGCGGGAGAATCAGACGAGCAGTACTTC.

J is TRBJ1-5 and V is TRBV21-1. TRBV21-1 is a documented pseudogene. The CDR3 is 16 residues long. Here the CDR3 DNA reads TGTGCCAGCAGCAAAGCGCGATCCCACCTCAATCAGCCCCAGCATTTT. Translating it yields CASSKARSHLNQPQHF.

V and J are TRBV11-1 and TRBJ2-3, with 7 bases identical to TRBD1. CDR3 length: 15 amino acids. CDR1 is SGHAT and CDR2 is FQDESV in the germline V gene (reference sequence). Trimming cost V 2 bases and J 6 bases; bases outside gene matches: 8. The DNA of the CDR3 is TGTGCCAGCAGCTTAAAGGCAGGGGGTGGGGATACGCAGTATTTT. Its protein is CASSLKAGGGDTQYF. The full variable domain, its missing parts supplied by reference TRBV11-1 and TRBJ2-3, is EAEVAQSPRYKITEKSQAVAFWCDPISGHATLYWYRQILGQGPELLVQFQDESVVDDSQLPKDRFSAERLKGVDSTLKIQPAELGDSAMYLCASSLKAGGGDTQYFGPGTRLTVL.

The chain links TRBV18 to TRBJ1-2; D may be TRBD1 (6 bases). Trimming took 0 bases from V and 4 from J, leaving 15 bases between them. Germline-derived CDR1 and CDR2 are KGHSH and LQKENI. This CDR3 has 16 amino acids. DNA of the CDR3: TGTGCCAGCTCACCACCGTCTTCGGACAGAAGCTATGGCTACACCTTC. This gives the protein CASSPPSSDRSYGYTF.

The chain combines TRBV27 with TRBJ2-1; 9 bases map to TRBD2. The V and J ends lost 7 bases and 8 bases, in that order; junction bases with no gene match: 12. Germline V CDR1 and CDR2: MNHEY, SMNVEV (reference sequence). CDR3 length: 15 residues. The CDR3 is CASTRVVAGVHEQFF. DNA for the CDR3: TGTGCCAGCACCCGTGTTGTAGCGGGAGTTCATGAGCAGTTCTTC.

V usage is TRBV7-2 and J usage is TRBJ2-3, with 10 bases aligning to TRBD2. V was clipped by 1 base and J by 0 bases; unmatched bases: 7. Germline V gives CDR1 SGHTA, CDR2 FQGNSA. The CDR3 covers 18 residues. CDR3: CASSLGLAGRFSTDTQYF. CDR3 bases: TGTGCCAGCAGCTTAGGACTAGCGGGTCGCTTTAGCACAGATACGCAGTATTTT.

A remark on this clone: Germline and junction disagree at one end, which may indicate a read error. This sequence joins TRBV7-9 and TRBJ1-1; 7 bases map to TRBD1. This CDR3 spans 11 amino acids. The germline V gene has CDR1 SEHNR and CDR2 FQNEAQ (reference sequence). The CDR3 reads CASSLYGQVQF. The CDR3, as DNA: TGTGCCAGCAGCTTATATGGACAGGTTCAATTT. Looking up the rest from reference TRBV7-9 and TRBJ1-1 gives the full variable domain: DTGVSQNPRHKITKRGQNVTFRCDPISEHNRLYWYRQTLGQGPEFLTYFQNEAQLEKSRLLSDRFSAERPKGSFSTLEIQRTEQGDSAMYLCASSLYGQVQFGQGTRLTVV.

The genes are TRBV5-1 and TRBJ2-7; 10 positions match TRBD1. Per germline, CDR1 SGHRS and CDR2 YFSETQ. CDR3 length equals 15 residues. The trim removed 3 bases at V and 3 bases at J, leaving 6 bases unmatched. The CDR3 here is CASSWGQGLGYEQYF. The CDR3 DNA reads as TGCGCCAGCAGCTGGGGACAGGGGCTGGGCTACGAGCAGTACTTC.

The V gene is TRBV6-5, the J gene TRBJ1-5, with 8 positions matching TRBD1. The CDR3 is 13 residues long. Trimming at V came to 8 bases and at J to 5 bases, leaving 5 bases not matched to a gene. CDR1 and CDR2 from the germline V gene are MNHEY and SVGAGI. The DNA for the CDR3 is TGTGCCAGCTCGGACAGGGATCATCAGCCCCAGCATTTT. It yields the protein CASSDRDHQPQHF.

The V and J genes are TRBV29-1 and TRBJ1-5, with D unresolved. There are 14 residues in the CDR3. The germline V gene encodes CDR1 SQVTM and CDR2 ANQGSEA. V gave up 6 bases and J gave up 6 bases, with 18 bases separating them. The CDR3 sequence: CSVSLTAGTQPQHF. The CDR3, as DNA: TGCAGCGTAAGTCTCACGGCAGGCACTCAGCCCCAGCATTTT.

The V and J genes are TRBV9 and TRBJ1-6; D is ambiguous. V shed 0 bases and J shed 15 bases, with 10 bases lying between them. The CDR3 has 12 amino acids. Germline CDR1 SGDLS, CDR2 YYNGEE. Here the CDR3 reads CASSVDGNLLHF. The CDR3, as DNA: TGTGCCAGCAGCGTAGATGGCAATCTCCTCCACTTT. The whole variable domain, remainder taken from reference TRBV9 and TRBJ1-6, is DSGVTQTPKHLITATGQRVTLRCSPRSGDLSVYWYQQSLDQGLQFLIQYYNGEERAKGNILERFSAQQFPDLHSELNLSSLELGDSALYFCASSVDGNLLHFGNGTRLTVT.

CDR3 nucleotide sequence: TGTGCCAGCAGTTCACCGGCGGCGAGCTCCTATAATTCACCCCTCCACTTT. As protein: CASSSPAASSYNSPLHF. The V and J genes are TRBV28 and TRBJ1-6, with unresolved D. The CDR3 runs to 17 residues. V shed 4 bases and J shed 0 bases, with 13 bases lying between them. Germline V gives CDR1 MDHEN, CDR2 SYDVKM.

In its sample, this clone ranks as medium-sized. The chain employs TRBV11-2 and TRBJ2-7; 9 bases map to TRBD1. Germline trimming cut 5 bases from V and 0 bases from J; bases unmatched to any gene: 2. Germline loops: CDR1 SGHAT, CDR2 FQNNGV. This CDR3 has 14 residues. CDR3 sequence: CASSAQGASYEQYF. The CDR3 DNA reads TGTGCCAGCAGCGCACAGGGGGCCTCCTACGAGCAGTACTTC.

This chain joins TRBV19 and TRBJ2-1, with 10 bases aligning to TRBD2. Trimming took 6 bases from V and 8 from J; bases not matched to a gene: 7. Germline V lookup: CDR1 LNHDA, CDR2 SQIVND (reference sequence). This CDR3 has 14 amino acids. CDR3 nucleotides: TGTGCCAGTAGGAGTCTAGCGGGAGTCGATGAGCAGTTCTTC. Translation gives CASRSLAGVDEQFF.

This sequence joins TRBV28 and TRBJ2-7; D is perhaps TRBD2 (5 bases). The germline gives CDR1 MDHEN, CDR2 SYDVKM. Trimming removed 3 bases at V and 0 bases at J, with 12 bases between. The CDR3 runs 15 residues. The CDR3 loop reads CASSFIGLSSYEQYF. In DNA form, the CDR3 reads TGTGCCAGCAGTTTTATAGGACTTAGCTCCTACGAGCAGTACTTC.